Shown below are 6 T cell receptor beta chains from a single sample sequenced in a study of metastatic and nonmetastatic thyroid tumors. None of the patients had undergone any treatment ahead of thyroid surgery. Via MiXCR, TCRdb re-called the PCR reads. The table has around 38,000 clones, 28% seen once. The sequenced sample was blood. The source is a male donor with papillary thyroid cancer or a benign thyroid nodule (not recorded which). Some clones in this sample may be carry-over from other donors' samples.

This clone is medium-sized by share. The chain links TRBV28 to TRBJ2-1; 9 bases match TRBD1. CDR1 is MDHEN and CDR2 is SYDVKM in the germline V gene. CDR3 length equals 16 residues. Trimming took 4 bases from V and 6 from J; bases not matched to a gene: 10. CDR3 coding DNA: TGTGCCAGCAGTTCATTCCGGGACAGGGACAGCAATGAGCAGTTCTTC. Translation: CASSSFRDRDSNEQFF.

This clone has ten or more counts. Just one base apart from a much larger clone, this may be a read error. The chain has TRBV9 and TRBJ1-6, with a tentative D call TRBD1 (6 bases). Germline V gene data show CDR1 as SGDLS and CDR2 as YYNGEE. The CDR3 is made up of 17 amino acids. V was trimmed by 7 bases and J by 0 bases, leaving 17 bases between them. The CDR3 region is CASGASTGSSYNSPLHF. Here the CDR3 DNA reads TGTGCCAGCGGCGCCTCTACAGGGAGCTCCTATAATTCACCCCTCCACTTT.

This clone was recorded many times. The sample has other DNA sequences that encode this CDR3 too. The chain carries TRBV5-4 and TRBJ2-5; 7 nucleotides agree with TRBD1. This CDR3 region has 15 residues. Germline V gene lookup returns CDR1 SGHNT and CDR2 YYREEE (reference sequence). J was trimmed by 5 bases and V by 4 bases; bases with no gene match: 11. The CDR3 nucleotides are TGTGCCAGCAGCCACGCAGGGGGTCGGGTGGAGACCCAGTACTTC. It encodes CASSHAGGRVETQYF.

The genes are TRBV6-9 and TRBJ1-1, with D perhaps matching TRBD1 (5 bases). The V and J ends lost 3 bases and 0 bases respectively, with 14 bases between them. CDR3 length: 16 amino acids. Per the germline V gene, CDR1 is MNHGY and CDR2 is SVAAGI. As DNA, the CDR3 is TGTGCCAGCAGTTACAGTATGGGGCAAATGAACACTGAAGCTTTCTTT. It encodes CASSYSMGQMNTEAFF.

This sequence joins TRBV2 and TRBJ2-3; 7 nucleotides align to TRBD2. CDR3 length: 13 amino acids. V gave up 8 bases and J gave up 3 bases; unmatched junction bases: 5. The germline V gene encodes CDR1 SNHLY and CDR2 FYNNEI. CDR3 in amino acids: CASRAGYTDTQYF. In DNA, the CDR3 is TGTGCCAGCCGAGCGGGGTATACAGATACGCAGTATTTT.

This clone occurred many times. V usage is TRBV10-1 and J usage is TRBJ2-2; 8 bases agree with TRBD1. V was pared by 6 bases and J by 0 bases, with 3 bases of the junction left unmatched. Germline V CDR1 and CDR2: WNHNN, SYGVQD (reference sequence). The length of the CDR3 is 15 residues. The CDR3: CASSTGGSNTGELFF. As DNA, the CDR3 is TGCGCCAGCAGCACAGGGGGATCGAACACCGGGGAGCTGTTTTTT.